This entry describes one T cell receptor (beta chain). The sample belongs to a study of T cell changes during pregnancy in multiple sclerosis. Germline CDR1 is ENHRY and CDR2 is SYGVKD. Germline trimming cut 5 bases from V and 5 bases from J; bases unmatched to any gene: 8. This CDR3 spans 14 amino acids. Libraries were prepared by immunoSEQ multiplex PCR; TCRdb keeps only in-frame clonotypes and omits some of them. The top ten clones hold roughly 0.9% of a sample with 75,000 to 95,000 clones, roughly 90% of them seen once. The receptor's source is a female donor in good health, enrolled as a control in a pregnancy study. The V gene is TRBV10-3, the J gene TRBJ1-1; 7 positions agree with TRBD1. Material: peripheral blood, obtained in the first trimester of pregnancy. The CDR3 DNA is TGTGCCATCAGTTTCCAGGGGGGAGAGACTGAAGCTTTCTTT. As protein: CAISFQGGETEAFF.